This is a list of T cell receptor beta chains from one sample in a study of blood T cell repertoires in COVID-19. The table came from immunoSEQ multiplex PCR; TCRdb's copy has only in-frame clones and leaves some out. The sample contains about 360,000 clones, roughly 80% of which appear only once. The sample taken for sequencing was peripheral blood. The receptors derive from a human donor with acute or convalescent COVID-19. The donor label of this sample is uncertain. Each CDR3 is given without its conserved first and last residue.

CDR3 protein: ASTKGILAGVHEQF; J gene: TRBJ2-1; V gene: TRBV7-9
CDR3 protein: ATSRVRAGSQPQH; J gene: TRBJ1-5; V gene: TRBV15
CDR3 protein: ASSREPDRGYGYT; J gene: TRBJ1-2; V gene: TRBV6-6
CDR3 protein: ASSITPHYSNQPQH; J gene: TRBJ1-5; V gene: TRBV19
CDR3 protein: ASSLRTGGFTPYEQY; J gene: TRBJ2-7; V gene: TRBV27
CDR3 protein: ASSPRQNRNSPLH; J gene: TRBJ1-6; V gene: TRBV28
CDR3 protein: ASSFRTGGYTEAF; J gene: TRBJ1-1; V gene: TRBV7-6
CDR3 protein: ASSEPGTGATNEKLF; J gene: TRBJ1-4; V gene: TRBV6-1
CDR3 protein: ASSLGGLAGESYEQF; J gene: TRBJ2-1; V gene: TRBV11-2
CDR3 protein: ASSLEAGGRQPQH; J gene: TRBJ1-5; V gene: TRBV7-6
CDR3 protein: ASSAQPQGSYEQY; J gene: TRBJ2-7; V gene: TRBV2
CDR3 protein: SVGLAGSQKGQY; J gene: TRBJ2-7; V gene: TRBV29-1
CDR3 protein: ASSVASQGGQPQH; J gene: TRBJ1-5; V gene: TRBV9
CDR3 protein: ATLTSLANYGYT; J gene: TRBJ1-2; V gene: TRBV2
CDR3 protein: ASSLYGTAYGYT; J gene: TRBJ1-2; V gene: TRBV5-6
CDR3 protein: AWSTGLGAEAF; J gene: TRBJ1-1; V gene: TRBV30
CDR3 protein: ASSEAGTGSNQPQH; J gene: TRBJ1-5; V gene: TRBV2
CDR3 protein: ASSQGGLEPYEQY; J gene: TRBJ2-7; V gene: TRBV3-1/TRBV3-2
CDR3 protein: ASSPGQAPQETQY; J gene: TRBJ2-5; V gene: TRBV18
CDR3 protein: ASSSLGGGYGYT; J gene: TRBJ1-2; V gene: TRBV28
CDR3 protein: ASSQDALSGNTIY; J gene: TRBJ1-3; V gene: TRBV3-1/TRBV3-2
CDR3 protein: ASSPWDTTNTEAF; J gene: TRBJ1-1; V gene: TRBV2
CDR3 protein: ASSPTEKDNEQF; J gene: TRBJ2-1; V gene: TRBV18